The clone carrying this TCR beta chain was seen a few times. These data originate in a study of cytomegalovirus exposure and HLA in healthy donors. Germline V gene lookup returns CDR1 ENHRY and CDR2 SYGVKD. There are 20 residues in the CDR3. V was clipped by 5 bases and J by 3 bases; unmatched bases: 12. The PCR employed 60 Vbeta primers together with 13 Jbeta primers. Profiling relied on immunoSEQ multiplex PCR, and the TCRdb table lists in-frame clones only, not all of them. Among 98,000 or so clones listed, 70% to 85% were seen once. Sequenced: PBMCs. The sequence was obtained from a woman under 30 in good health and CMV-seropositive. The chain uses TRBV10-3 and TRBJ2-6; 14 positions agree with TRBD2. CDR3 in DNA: TGTGCCATCAGTCCAGGGGCGGGGACTAGCGGGAGTAGTGGGGCCAACGTCCTGACTTTC. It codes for CAISPGAGTSGSSGANVLTF.